The 5 T cell receptor beta chains presented below share a single source sample, sequenced in a study of cytomegalovirus exposure and HLA in healthy donors. A multiplex PCR was run with 60 Vbeta primers and 13 Jbeta primers. Produced via immunoSEQ multiplex PCR; TCRdb's table is partial and in-frame only. The sample carries 100,000 to 150,000 clones, 60% to 85% recorded once. The sequencing input was PBMCs. The source of these receptors is a man aged 50 or older in good health and CMV-seronegative.

The rearrangement joins TRBV5-4 to TRBJ2-5, with 9 bases lining up with TRBD2. This CDR3 region has 18 residues. V shed 6 bases, J shed 3 bases, and the junction held 18 bases outside the gene matches. Germline CDR1 is SGHNT and CDR2 is YYREEE (reference sequence). CDR3 nucleotide sequence: TGTGCCAGCAACCCCGGCGGGGGGGCCGAGGTTGAAAAAGAGACCCAGTACTTC. Protein product: CASNPGGGAEVEKETQYF.

This chain connects TRBV10-3 to TRBJ1-2; TRBD1 aligns across 9 bases. Germline V lookup: CDR1 ENHRY, CDR2 SYGVKD. Unmatched junction bases numbered 7, after V lost 3 bases and J lost 8 bases. The CDR3 consists of 14 residues. The CDR3 is CAISDDRGVRGYTF. CDR3 DNA sequence: TGTGCCATCAGTGACGACAGGGGGGTCAGAGGCTACACCTTC.

The chain combines TRBV6-1 with TRBJ1-1; 8 bases fit TRBD1. Germline CDR1 and CDR2: MNHNS and SASEGT. The junction had 7 bases not matched to a gene; V was cut back by 7 bases and J by 6 bases. CDR3 length: 13 amino acids. In nucleotides, the CDR3 is TGTGCCAGCACCGTGACAGGGGAAGCTGAAGCTTTCTTT. Translating gives CASTVTGEAEAFF.

This chain joins TRBV12-2 and TRBJ1-1; TRBD1 was called by the table and not checked on the DNA. TRBV12-2 is a listed pseudogene. The CDR3 runs 14 residues. The CDR3 DNA sequence: TGTGCAAGTCGCGGACGGGACAGAAAGACTGAAGCTTTCTTT. Residues: CASRGRDRKTEAFF.

This chain uses TRBV19 with TRBJ2-2; possible D gene TRBD2, 7 bases. Germline loops: CDR1 LNHDA, CDR2 SQIVND (reference sequence). The CDR3 is 16 residues long. Trimming stripped 3 bases from V and 6 bases from J, with 17 bases between. The CDR3 DNA reads as TGTGCCAGTAGTATTCTACGGGGGGCCCTCCCCGGGGAGCTGTTTTTT. Its protein product is CASSILRGALPGELFF.